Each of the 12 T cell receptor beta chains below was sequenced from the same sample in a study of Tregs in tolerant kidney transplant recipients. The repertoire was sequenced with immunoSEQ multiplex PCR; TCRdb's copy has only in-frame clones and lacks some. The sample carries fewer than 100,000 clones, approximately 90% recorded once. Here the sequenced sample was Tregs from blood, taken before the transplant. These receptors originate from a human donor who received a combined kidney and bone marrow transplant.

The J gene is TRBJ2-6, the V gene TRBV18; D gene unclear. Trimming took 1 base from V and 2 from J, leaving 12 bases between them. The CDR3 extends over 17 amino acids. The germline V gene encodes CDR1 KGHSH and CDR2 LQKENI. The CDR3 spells CASSPQTEFPGANVLTF. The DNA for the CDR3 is TGTGCCAGCTCACCACAGACGGAGTTTCCTGGGGCCAACGTCCTGACTTTC.

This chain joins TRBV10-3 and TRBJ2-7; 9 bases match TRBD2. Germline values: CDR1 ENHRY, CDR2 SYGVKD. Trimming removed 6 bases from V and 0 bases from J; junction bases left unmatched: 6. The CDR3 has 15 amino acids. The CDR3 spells CAIRVTSGPSYEQYF. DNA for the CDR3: TGTGCCATCAGGGTGACTAGCGGACCCTCCTACGAGCAGTACTTC.

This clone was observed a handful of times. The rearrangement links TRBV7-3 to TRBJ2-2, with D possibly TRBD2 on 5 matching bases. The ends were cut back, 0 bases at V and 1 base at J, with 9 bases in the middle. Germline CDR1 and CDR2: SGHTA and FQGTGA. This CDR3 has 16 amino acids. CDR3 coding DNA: TGTGCCAGCAGCTTAACAGCTAGCAGGAACACCGGGGAGCTGTTTTTT. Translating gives CASSLTASRNTGELFF.

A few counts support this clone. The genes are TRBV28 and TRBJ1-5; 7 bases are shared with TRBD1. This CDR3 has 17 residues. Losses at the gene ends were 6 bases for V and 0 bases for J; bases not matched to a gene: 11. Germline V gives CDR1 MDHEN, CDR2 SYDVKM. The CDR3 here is CASRDQDRSYSNQPQHF. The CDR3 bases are TGTGCCAGCAGAGACCAGGACAGGTCTTATAGCAATCAGCCCCAGCATTTT.

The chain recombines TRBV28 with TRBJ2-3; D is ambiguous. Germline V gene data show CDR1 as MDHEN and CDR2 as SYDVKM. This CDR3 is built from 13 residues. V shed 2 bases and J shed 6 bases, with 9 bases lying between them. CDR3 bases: TGTGCCAGCAGTTTAGGGTGGGGTGATACGCAGTATTTT. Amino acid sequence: CASSLGWGDTQYF.

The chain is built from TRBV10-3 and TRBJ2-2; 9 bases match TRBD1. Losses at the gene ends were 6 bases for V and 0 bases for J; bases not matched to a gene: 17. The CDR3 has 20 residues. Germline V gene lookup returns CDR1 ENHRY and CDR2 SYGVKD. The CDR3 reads CAIRSFAGTGQGANTGELFF. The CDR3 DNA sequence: TGTGCCATCAGGAGTTTCGCCGGGACAGGGCAAGGAGCGAACACCGGGGAGCTGTTTTTT.

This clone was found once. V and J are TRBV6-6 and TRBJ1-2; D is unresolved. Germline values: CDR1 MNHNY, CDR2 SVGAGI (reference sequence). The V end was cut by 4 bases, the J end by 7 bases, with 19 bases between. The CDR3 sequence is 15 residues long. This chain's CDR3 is CASSLSLWEGGGYTF. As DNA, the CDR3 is TGTGCCAGCAGTTTAAGCTTATGGGAAGGAGGTGGCTACACCTTC.

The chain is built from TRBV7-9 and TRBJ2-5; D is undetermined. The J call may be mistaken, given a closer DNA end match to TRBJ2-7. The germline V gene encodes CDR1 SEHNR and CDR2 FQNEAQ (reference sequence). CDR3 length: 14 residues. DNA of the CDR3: TGTGCCAGCAGCTTCGGGTTCAGCTCCTACGAGCAGTACTTC. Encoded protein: CASSFGFSSYEQYF.

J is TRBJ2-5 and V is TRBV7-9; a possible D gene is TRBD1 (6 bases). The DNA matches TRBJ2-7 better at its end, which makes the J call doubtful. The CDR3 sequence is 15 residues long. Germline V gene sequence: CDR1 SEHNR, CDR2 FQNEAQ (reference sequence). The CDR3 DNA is TGTGCCAGCAGCTTATTCGGCGCAGGGGCCTACGAGCAGTACTTC. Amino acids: CASSLFGAGAYEQYF.

The CDR3: CASSFRSDNTYEQYF. The DNA of the CDR3 is TGCGCCAGCAGCTTTCGGTCTGACAACACCTACGAGCAGTACTTC. The V gene is TRBV5-1, the J gene TRBJ2-7, with D unresolved. CDR3 length: 15 amino acids. Trimming left V 2 bases short and J 2 bases short, with 14 bases between. Germline loops: CDR1 SGHRS, CDR2 YFSETQ.

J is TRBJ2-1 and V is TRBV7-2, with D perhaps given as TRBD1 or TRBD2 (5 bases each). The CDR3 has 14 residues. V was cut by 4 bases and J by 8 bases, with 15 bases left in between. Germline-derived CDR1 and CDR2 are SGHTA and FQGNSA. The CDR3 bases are TGTGCCAGCAGCTCGCGATCGGGGCCTGATGAGCAGTTCTTC. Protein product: CASSSRSGPDEQFF.

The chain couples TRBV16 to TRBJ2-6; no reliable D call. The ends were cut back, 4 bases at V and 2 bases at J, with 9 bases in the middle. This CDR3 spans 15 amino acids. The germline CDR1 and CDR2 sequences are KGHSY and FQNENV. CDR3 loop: CASSPPHTGANVLTF. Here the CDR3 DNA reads TGTGCCAGCAGCCCCCCGCATACTGGGGCCAACGTCCTGACTTTC.